Included here is one T cell receptor beta chain sequence, with context. Antigen: not known. The data were obtained in a study of T cells after yellow fever vaccination. Study details: Fractions of low cell number were prepared using SMART-Seq v4 Ultra Low Input. Study outcomes and limitations: Clonotypes found in both CD4 and CD8 compartments made up a small share. One caveat is that FACS-sorted repertoires could contain abundant clonotypes contaminating from the bulk population.

A universal primer site and UMIs were added as TCR cDNA was made by 5'RACE template switching. A single record per CDR3 protein comes from TCRdb applying MiXCR to the 5' RACE reads. The repertoire includes 400,000 to 450,000 distinct CDR3 sequences, around 19% of them detected once, and over 15% sits in the top ten. V gave up 4 bases and J gave up 4 bases, with 10 bases separating them. Germline V gives CDR1 MGHRA, CDR2 YSYEKL. This CDR3 spans 13 amino acids. This TCR derives from a man younger than 35 who received the YFV17D yellow fever vaccine. This specimen was PBMCs, taken before the yellow fever booster vaccination. The rearrangement links TRBV4-1 to TRBJ1-1; perhaps TRBD1 as D (6 bases). This chain's CDR3 is CASSRVGGTEAFF. Here the CDR3 DNA reads TGCGCCAGCAGCCGTGTAGGGGGCACTGAAGCTTTCTTT.